This TCR beta chain stems from a study of control samples from healthy donors and cancer patients. CDR1 is KGHDR, CDR2 SFDVKD, per germline. V was trimmed by 0 bases and J by 8 bases, leaving 13 bases between them. CDR3 length: 15 amino acids. Clones were sequenced by immunoSEQ multiplex PCR, and TCRdb holds only the in-frame ones, with some missing. Among about 110,000 clones listed, almost 85% were seen once. The sample consisted of blood. The V call is TRBV24-1, the J call TRBJ2-1; D gene ambiguous. This receptor was obtained from a man aged 18-30 years in good health. In nucleotides, the CDR3 is TGTGCCACCAGTGATTTGGGCCGTAAAGGAGATGAGCAGTTCTTC. This sequence encodes CATSDLGRKGDEQFF.